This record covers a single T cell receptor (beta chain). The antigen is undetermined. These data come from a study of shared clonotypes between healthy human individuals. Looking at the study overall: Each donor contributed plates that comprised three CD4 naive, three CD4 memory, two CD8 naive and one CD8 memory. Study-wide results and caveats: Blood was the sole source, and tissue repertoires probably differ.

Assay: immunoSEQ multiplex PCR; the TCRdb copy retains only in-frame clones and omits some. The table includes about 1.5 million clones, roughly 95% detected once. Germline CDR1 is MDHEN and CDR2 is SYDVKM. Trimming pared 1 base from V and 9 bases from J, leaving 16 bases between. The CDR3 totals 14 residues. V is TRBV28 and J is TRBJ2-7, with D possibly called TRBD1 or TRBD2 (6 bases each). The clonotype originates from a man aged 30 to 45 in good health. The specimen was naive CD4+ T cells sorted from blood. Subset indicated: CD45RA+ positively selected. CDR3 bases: TGTGCCAGCAGTTTATATGCGGGACACCAAGGGCAGTACTTC. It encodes CASSLYAGHQGQYF. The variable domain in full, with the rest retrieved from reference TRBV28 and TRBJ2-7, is DVKVTQSSRYLVKRTGEKVFLECVQDMDHENMFWYRQDPGLGLRLIYFSYDVKMKEKGDIPEGYSVSREKKERFSLILESASTNQTSMYLCASSLYAGHQGQYFGPGTRLTVT.